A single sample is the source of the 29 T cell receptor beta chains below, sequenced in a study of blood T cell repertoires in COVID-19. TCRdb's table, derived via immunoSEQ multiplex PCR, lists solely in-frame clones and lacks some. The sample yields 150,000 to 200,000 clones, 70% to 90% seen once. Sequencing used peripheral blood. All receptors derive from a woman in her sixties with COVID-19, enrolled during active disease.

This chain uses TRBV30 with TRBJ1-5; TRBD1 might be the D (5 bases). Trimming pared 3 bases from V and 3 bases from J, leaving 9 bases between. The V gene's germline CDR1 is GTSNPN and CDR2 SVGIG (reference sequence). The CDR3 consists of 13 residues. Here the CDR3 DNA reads TGTGCCTGGAGCAGGGTTAACAATCAGCCCCAGCATTTT. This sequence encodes CAWSRVNNQPQHF.

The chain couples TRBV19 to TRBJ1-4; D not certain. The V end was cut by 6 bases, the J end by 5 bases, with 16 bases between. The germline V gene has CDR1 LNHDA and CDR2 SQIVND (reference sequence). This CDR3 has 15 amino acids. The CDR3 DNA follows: TGTGCCAGTAGATCAAATGAGGGAGGGAATGAAAAACTGTTTTTT. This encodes CASRSNEGGNEKLFF.

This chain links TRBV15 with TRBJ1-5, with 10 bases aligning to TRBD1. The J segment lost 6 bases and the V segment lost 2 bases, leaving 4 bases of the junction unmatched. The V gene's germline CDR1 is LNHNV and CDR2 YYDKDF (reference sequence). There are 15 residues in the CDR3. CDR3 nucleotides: TGTGCCACCAGCAGACCGACAGGGGGCCTTCAGCCCCAGCATTTT. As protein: CATSRPTGGLQPQHF. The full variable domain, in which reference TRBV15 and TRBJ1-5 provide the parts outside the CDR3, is DAMVIQNPRYQVTQFGKPVTLSCSQTLNHNVMYWYQQKSSQAPKLLFHYYDKDFNNEADTPDNFQSRRPNTSFCFLDIRSPGLGDTAMYLCATSRPTGGLQPQHFGDGTRLSIL.

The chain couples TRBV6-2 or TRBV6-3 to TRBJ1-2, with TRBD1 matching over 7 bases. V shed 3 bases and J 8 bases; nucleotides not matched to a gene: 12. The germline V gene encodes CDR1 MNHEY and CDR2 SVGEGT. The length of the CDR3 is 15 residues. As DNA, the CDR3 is TGTGCCAGCAGTTATTGGGACAGCAATGAGAAAGGCTACACCTTC. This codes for CASSYWDSNEKGYTF.

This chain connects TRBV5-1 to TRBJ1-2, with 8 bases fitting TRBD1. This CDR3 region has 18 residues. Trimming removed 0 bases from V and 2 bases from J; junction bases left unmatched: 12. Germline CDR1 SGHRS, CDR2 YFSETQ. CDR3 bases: TGCGCCAGCAGCTTGGCCCGGAACAGGGGGGGAGGGAACTATGGCTACACCTTC. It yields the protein CASSLARNRGGGNYGYTF.

CDR3 residues: CASSSDMNTEAFF. The CDR3 DNA is TGTGCCAGCAGCTCTGACATGAACACTGAAGCTTTCTTT. The chain uses TRBV7-6 and TRBJ1-1; D unclear. Germline assignment: CDR1 SGHVS and CDR2 FNYEAQ. This CDR3 has 13 residues. With 4 bases removed from V and 0 bases from J, the gap between germline ends came to 6 bases.

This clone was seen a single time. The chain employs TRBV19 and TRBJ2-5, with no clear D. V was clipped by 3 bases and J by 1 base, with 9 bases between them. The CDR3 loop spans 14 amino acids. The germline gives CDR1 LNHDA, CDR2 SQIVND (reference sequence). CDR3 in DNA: TGTGCCAGTAGTATCACAGCCCTCCAAGAGACCCAGTACTTC. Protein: CASSITALQETQYF.

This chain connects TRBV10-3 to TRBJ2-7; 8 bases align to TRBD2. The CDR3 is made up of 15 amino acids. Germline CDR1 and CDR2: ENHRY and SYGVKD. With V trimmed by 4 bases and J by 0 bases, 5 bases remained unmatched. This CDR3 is CAISAGTRSSYEQYF. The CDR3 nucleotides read TGTGCCATCAGTGCTGGGACTAGAAGCTCCTACGAGCAGTACTTC.

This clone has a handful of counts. DNA for the CDR3: TGTGCCAGCAGCAAACCTTTGACAGGGAAATACGAGCAGTACTTC. Protein: CASSKPLTGKYEQYF. The rearrangement uses TRBV21-1 and TRBJ2-7; TRBD1, the table's D call, was not compared with the DNA. TRBV21-1 counts as a pseudogene. The CDR3 consists of 15 residues.

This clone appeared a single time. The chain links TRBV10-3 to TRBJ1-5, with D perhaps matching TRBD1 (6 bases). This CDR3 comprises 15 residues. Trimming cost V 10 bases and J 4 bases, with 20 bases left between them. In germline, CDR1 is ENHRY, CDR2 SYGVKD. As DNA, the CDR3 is TGTGCCAGCGCGGCAGGGGCGGGGGCTAATCAGCCCCAGCATTTT. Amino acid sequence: CASAAGAGANQPQHF.

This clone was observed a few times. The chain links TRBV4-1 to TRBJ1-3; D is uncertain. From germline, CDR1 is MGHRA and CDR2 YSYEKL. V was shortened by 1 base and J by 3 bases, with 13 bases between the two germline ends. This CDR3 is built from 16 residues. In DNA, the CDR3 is TGCGCCAGCAGCCAAGGGCGGGATTTAGGTGGAAACACCATATATTTT. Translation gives CASSQGRDLGGNTIYF.

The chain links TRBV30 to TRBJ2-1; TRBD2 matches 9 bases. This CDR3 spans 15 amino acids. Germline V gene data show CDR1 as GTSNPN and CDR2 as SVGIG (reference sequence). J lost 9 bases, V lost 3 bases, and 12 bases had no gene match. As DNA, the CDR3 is TGTGCCTGGAGCCCCCTCCTGCGGGAGGGAGGTGAGCAGTTCTTC. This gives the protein CAWSPLLREGGEQFF. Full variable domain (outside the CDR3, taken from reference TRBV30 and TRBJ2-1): SQTIHQWPATLVQPVGSPLSLECTVEGTSNPNLYWYRQAAGRGLQLLFYSVGIGQISSEVPQNLSASRPQDRQFILSSKKLLLSDSGFYLCAWSPLLREGGEQFFGPGTRLTVL.

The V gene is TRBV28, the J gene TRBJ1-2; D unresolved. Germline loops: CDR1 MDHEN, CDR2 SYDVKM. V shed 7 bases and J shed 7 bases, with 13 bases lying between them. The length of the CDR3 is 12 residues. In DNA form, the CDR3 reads TGTGCCAGCACCCACCGGGTGGGTGGCTACACCTTC. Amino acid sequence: CASTHRVGGYTF.

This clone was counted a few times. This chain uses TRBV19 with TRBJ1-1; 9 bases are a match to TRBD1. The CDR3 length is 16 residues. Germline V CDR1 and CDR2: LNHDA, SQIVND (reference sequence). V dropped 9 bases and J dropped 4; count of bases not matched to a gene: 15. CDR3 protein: CASQPGGQGPGTEAFF. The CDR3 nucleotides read TGTGCCAGCCAACCCGGCGGACAGGGGCCCGGCACTGAAGCTTTCTTT.

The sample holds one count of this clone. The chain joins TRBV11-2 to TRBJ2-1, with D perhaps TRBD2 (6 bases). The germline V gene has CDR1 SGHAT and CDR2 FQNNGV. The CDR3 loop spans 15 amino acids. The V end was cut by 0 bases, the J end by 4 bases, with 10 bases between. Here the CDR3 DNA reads TGTGCCAGCAGCTTAGAGGCTAGCGAGTACAATGAGCAGTTCTTC. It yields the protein CASSLEASEYNEQFF.

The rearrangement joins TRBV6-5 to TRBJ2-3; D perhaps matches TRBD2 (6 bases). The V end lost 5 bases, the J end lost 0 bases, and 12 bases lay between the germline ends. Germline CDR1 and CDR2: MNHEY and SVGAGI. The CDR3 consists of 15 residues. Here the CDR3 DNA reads TGTGCCAGCAGTCGGGCCGGGACTAGCACAGATACGCAGTATTTT. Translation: CASSRAGTSTDTQYF.

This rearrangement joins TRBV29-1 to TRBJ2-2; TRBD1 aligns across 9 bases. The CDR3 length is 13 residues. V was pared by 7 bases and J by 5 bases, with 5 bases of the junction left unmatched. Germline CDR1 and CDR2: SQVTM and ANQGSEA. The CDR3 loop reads CSGRQGGTGELFF. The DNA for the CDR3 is TGCAGCGGGAGACAGGGGGGTACCGGGGAGCTGTTTTTT.

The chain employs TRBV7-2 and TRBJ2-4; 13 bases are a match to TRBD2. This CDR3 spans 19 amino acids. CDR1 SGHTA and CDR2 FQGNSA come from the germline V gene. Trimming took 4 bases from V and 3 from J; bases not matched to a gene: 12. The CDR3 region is CASSSSGLAGERGKNIQYF. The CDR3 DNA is TGTGCCAGCAGCTCCTCAGGACTAGCGGGAGAACGGGGCAAAAACATTCAGTACTTC.

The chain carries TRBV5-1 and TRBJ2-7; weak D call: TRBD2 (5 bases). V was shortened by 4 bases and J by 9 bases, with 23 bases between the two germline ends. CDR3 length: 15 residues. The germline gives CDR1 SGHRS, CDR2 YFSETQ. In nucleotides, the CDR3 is TGCGCCAGCAGCCCATATCAGTCTAGTAATAGCGCGCAGTACTTC. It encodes CASSPYQSSNSAQYF.

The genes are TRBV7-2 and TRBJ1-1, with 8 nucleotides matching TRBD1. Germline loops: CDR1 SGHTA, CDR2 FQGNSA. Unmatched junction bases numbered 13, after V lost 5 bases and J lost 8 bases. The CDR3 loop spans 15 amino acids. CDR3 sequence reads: CASSRLRDRPREAFF. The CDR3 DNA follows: TGTGCCAGCAGCCGGTTGAGGGACAGGCCTCGAGAAGCTTTCTTT.

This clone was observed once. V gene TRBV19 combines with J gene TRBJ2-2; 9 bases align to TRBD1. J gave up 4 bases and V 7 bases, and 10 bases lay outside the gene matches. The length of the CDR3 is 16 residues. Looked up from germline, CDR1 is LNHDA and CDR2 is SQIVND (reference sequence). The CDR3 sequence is CASTKSGTGITGELFF. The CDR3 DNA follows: TGTGCCAGTACTAAATCCGGGACAGGGATCACCGGGGAGCTGTTTTTT.

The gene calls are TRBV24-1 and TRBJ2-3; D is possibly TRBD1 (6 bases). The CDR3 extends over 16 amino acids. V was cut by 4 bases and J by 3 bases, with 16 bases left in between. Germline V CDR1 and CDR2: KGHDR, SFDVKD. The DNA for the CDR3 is TGTGCCACCAGTGAACCCGGACAGTTGAAGACAGATACGCAGTATTTT. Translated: CATSEPGQLKTDTQYF.

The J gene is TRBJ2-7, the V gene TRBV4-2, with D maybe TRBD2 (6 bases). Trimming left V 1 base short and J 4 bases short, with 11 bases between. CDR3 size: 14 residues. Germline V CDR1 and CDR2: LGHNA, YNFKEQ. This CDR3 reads CASSQVTGEYEQYF. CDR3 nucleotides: TGTGCCAGCAGCCAAGTGACGGGGGAGTACGAGCAGTACTTC.

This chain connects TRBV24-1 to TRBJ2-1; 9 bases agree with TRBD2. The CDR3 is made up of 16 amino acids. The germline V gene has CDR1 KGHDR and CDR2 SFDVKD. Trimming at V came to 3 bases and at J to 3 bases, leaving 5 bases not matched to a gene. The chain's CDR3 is CATSDGREGVYNEQFF. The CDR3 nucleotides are TGTGCCACCAGTGATGGGCGGGAGGGGGTCTACAATGAGCAGTTCTTC.

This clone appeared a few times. The DNA of the CDR3 is TGTGCCAGTAGACAGAGGACAGGGGGCTTCACAGATACGCAGTATTTT. As protein: CASRQRTGGFTDTQYF. The chain has TRBV19 and TRBJ2-3; 11 bases map to TRBD1. Trimming removed 6 bases from V and 2 bases from J; junction bases left unmatched: 7. The length of the CDR3 is 16 residues. CDR1 LNHDA and CDR2 SQIVND come from the germline V gene (reference sequence).

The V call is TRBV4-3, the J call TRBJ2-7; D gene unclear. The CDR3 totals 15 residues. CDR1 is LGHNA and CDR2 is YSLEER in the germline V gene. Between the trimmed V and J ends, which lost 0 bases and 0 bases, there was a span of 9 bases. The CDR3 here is CASSQEPFSSYEQYF. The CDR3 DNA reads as TGCGCCAGCAGCCAAGAGCCTTTCAGCTCCTACGAGCAGTACTTC.

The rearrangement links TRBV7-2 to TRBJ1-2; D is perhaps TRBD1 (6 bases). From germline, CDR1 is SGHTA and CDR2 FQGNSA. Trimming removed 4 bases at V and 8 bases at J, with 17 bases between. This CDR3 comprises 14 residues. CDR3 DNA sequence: TGTGCCAGCAGCTCCGATCGACAGGCCAGGGGCTACACCTTC. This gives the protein CASSSDRQARGYTF. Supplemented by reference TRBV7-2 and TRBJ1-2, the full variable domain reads GAGVSQSPSNKVTEKGKDVELRCDPISGHTALYWYRQSLGQGLEFLIYFQGNSAPDKSGLPSDRFSAERTGGSVSTLTIQRTQQEDSAVYLCASSSDRQARGYTFGSGTRLTVV.

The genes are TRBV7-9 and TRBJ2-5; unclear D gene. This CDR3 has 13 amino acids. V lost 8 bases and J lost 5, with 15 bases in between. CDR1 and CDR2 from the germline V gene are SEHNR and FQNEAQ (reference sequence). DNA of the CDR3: TGTGCCAGCGCGTATCTGGCCCCGGAGACCCAGTACTTC. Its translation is CASAYLAPETQYF.

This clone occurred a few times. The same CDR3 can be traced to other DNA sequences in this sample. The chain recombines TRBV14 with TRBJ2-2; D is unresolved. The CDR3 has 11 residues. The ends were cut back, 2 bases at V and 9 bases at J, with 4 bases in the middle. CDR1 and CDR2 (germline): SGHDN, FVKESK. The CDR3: CASSQRRELFF. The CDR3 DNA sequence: TGTGCCAGCAGCCAACGTCGGGAGCTGTTTTTT.